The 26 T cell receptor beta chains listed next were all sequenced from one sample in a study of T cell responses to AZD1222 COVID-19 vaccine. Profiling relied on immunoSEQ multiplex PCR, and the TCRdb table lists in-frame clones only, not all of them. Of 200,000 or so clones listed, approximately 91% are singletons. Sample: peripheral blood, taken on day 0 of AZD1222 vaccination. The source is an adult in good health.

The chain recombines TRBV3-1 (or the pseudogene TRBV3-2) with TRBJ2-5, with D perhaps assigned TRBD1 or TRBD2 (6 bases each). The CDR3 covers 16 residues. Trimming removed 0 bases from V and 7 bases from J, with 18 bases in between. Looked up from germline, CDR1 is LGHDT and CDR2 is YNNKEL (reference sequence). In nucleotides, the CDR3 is TGTGCCAGCAGCCAAGATCTGGGGGGCAAGGGGTTGACCCAGTACTTC. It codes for CASSQDLGGKGLTQYF.

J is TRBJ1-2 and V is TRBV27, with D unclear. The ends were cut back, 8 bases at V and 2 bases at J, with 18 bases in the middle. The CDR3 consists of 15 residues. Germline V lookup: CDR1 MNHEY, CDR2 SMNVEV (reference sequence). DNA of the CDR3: TGTGCCAGCTCGGGCCGAGGGAGCGACAACTATGGCTACACCTTC. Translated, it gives CASSGRGSDNYGYTF.

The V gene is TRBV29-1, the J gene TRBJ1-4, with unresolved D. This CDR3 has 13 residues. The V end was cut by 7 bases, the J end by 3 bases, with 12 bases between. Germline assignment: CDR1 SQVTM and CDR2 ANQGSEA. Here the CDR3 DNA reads TGCAGCGCTGGAGACCTGGCTAATGAAAAACTGTTTTTT. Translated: CSAGDLANEKLFF.

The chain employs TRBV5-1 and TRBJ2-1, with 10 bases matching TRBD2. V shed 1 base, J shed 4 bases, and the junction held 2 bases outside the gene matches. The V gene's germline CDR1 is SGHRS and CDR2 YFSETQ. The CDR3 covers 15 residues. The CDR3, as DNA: TGCGCCAGCAGCTTGACTAGCGGGGATTACAATGAGCAGTTCTTC. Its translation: CASSLTSGDYNEQFF.

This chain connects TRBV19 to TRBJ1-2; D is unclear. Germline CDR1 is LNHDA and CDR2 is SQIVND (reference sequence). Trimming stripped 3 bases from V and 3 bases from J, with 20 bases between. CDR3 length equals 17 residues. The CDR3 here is CASSILPARNPDYGYTF. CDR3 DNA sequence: TGTGCCAGTAGTATTCTCCCCGCCCGGAACCCAGACTATGGCTACACCTTC.

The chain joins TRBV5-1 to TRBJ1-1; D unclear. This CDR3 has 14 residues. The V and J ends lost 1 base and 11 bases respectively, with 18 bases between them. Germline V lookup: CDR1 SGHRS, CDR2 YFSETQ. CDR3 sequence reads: CASSLSDGRSVAFF. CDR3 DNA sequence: TGCGCCAGCAGCTTGTCTGATGGCAGATCCGTGGCTTTCTTT.

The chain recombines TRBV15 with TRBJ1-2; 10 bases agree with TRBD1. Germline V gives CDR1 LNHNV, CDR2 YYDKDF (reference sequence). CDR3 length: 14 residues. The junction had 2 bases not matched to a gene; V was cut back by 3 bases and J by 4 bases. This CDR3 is CATSRTGGGYGYTF. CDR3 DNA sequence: TGTGCCACCAGCAGGACAGGGGGCGGCTATGGCTACACCTTC.

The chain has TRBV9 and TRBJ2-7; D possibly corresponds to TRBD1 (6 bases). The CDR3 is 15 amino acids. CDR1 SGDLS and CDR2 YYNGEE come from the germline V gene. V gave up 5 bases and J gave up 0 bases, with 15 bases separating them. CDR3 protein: CASSLGTQSSYEQYF. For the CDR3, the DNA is TGTGCCAGCAGTCTTGGGACACAGAGCTCCTACGAGCAGTACTTC. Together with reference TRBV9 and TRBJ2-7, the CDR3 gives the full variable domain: DSGVTQTPKHLITATGQRVTLRCSPRSGDLSVYWYQQSLDQGLQFLIQYYNGEERAKGNILERFSAQQFPDLHSELNLSSLELGDSALYFCASSLGTQSSYEQYFGPGTRLTVT.

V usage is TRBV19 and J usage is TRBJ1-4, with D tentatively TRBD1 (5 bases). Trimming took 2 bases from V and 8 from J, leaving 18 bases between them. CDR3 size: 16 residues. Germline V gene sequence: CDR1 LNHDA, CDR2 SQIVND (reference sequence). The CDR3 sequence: CASSIFRGEGGEKLFF. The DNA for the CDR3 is TGTGCCAGTAGTATATTTCGAGGGGAAGGTGGCGAAAAACTGTTTTTT. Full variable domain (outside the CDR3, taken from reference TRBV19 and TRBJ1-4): DGGITQSPKYLFRKEGQNVTLSCEQNLNHDAMYWYRQDPGQGLRLIYYSQIVNDFQKGDIAEGYSVSREKKESFPLTVTSAQKNPTAFYLCASSIFRGEGGEKLFFGSGTQLSVL.

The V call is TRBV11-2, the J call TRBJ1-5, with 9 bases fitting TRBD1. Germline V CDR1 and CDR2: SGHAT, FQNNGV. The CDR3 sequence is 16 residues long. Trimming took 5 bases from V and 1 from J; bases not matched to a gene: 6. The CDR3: CASSTTGGGSNQPQHF. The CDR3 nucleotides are TGTGCCAGCAGCACGACAGGGGGAGGAAGCAATCAGCCCCAGCATTTT.

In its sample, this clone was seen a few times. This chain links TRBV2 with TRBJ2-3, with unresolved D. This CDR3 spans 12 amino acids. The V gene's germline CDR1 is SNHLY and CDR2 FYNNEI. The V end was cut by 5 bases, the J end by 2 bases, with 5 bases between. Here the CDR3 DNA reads TGTGCCAGCAGTTACACCACAGATACGCAGTATTTT. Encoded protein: CASSYTTDTQYF.

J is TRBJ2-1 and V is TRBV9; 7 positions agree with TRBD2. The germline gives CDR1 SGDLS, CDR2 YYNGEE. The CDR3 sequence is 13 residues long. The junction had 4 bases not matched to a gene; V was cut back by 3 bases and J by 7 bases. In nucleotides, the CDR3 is TGTGCCAGCAGCGCGACTAGCAAGAATGAGCAGTTCTTC. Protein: CASSATSKNEQFF.

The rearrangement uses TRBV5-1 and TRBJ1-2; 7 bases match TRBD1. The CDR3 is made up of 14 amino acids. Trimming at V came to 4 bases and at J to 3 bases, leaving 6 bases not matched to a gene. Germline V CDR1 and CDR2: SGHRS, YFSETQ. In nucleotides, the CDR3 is TGCGCCAGCAGCGGTACAGGGGCGGACTATGGCTACACCTTC. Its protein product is CASSGTGADYGYTF.

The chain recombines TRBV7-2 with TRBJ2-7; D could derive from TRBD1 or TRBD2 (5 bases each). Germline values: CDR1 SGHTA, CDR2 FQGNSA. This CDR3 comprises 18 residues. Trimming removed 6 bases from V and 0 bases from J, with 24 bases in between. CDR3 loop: CASSYRITGTQVSYEQYF. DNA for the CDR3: TGTGCCAGCAGTTACAGGATAACCGGGACGCAAGTCTCCTACGAGCAGTACTTC.

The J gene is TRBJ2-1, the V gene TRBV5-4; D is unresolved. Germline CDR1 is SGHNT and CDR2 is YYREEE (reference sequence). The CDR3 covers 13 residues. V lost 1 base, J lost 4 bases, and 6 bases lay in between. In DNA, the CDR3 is TGTGCCAGCAGCTTGCCGACATACAATGAGCAGTTCTTC. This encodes CASSLPTYNEQFF. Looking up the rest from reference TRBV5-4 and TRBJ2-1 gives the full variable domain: ETGVTQSPTHLIKTRGQQVTLRCSSQSGHNTVSWYQQALGQGPQFIFQYYREEENGRGNFPPRFSGLQFPNYSSELNVNALELDDSALYLCASSLPTYNEQFFGPGTRLTVL.

CDR3 region: CAISEGRESYNEQFF. The CDR3 DNA sequence: TGTGCCATCAGTGAGGGTCGGGAGTCCTACAATGAGCAGTTCTTC. The V and J genes are TRBV10-3 and TRBJ2-1; the D gene is possibly TRBD2 (6 bases). This CDR3 has 15 residues. V was pared by 2 bases and J by 1 base, with 9 bases between. Germline CDR1 and CDR2: ENHRY and SYGVKD.

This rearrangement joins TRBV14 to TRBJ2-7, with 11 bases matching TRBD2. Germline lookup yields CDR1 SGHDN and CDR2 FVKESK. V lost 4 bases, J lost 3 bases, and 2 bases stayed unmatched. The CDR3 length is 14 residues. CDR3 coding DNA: TGTGCCAGCAGCCGCGGGACTAGCGGCTACGAGCAGTACTTC. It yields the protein CASSRGTSGYEQYF.

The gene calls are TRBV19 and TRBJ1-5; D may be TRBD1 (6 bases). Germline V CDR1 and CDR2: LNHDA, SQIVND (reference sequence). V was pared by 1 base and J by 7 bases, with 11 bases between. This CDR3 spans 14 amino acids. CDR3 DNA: TGTGCCAGTAGTATAGTTGGGGGGGGCCAGCCCCAGCATTTT. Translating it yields CASSIVGGGQPQHF.

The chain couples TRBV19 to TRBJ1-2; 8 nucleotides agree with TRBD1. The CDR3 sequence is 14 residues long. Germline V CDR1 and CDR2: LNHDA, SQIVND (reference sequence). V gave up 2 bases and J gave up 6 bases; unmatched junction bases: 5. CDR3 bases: TGTGCCAGTAGTATAAACAGGGGGTCGGATGGCTACACCTTC. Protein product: CASSINRGSDGYTF.

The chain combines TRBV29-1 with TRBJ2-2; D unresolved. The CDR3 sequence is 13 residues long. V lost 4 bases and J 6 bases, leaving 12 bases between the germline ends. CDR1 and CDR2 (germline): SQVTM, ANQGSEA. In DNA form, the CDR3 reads TGCAGCGTTGGCCTATCCGGCCCCGGGGAGCTGTTTTTT. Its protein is CSVGLSGPGELFF.

CDR3 coding DNA: TGTGCCAGCAGCTTGGACAGGGGATACGAGCAGTACTTC. Protein sequence: CASSLDRGYEQYF. The chain employs TRBV5-8 and TRBJ2-7, with 7 nucleotides matching TRBD1. Germline CDR1 reads SGHTS; CDR2 reads YDEGEE. This CDR3 has 13 amino acids. Trimming removed 0 bases from V and 4 bases from J; junction bases left unmatched: 1.

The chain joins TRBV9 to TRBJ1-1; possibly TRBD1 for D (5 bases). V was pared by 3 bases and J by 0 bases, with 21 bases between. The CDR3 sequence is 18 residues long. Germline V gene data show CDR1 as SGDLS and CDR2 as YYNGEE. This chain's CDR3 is CASSALFGQGRMNTEAFF. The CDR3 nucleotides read TGTGCCAGCAGCGCACTCTTCGGGCAGGGACGCATGAACACTGAAGCTTTCTTT.

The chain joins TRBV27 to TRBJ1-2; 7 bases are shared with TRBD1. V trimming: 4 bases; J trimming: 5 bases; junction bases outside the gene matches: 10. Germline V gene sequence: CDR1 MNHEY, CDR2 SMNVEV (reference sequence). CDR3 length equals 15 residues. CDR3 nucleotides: TGTGCCAGCAGTTCCTCAGGGGGTAAGGGTTATGGCTACACCTTC. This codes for CASSSSGGKGYGYTF.

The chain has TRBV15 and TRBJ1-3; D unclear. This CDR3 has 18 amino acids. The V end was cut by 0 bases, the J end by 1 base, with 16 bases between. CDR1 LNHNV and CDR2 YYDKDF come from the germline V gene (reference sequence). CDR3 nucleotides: TGTGCCACCAGCAGAGATTTAGTAATCGGGTCTTCTGGAAACACCATATATTTT. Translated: CATSRDLVIGSSGNTIYF.

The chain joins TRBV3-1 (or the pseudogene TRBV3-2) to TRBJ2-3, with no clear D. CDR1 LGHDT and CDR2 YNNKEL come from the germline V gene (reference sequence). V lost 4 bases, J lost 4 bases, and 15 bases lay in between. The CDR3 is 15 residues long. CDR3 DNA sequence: TGTGCCAGCAGCCGGAAAAAGTCTCAGGCAGATACGCAGTATTTT. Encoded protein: CASSRKKSQADTQYF.

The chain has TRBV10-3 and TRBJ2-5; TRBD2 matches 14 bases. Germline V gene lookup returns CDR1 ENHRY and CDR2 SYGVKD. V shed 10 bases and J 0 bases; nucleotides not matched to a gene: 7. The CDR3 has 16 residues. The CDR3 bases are TGTGCCACCCGAGGACTAGCGGGAGGCAACCAAGAGACCCAGTACTTC. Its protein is CATRGLAGGNQETQYF.